This T cell receptor (beta chain) was recovered during a study of beta chain features in type 1 diabetes. The authors reverse transcribed all of the isolated RNA, so sequencing captured expressed TCRB transcripts. Sequenced by immunoSEQ multiplex PCR; TCRdb stores in-frame clones only, minus some. The data show roughly 610,000 clones, around 15% seen once. Germline V gives CDR1 SGHNT, CDR2 YYREEE (reference sequence). This CDR3 contains 16 residues. Trimming took 4 bases from V and 2 from J, leaving 17 bases between them. Sequenced input: naive CD4+ T cells from blood. The chain links TRBV5-4 to TRBJ2-3, with D maybe TRBD2 (6 bases). This receptor was obtained from a man between 18 and 35 years old in good health. As DNA, the CDR3 is TGTGCCAGCAGCCCTGAATGGCGGGGTTCCACAGATACGCAGTATTTT. Translating it yields CASSPEWRGSTDTQYF.